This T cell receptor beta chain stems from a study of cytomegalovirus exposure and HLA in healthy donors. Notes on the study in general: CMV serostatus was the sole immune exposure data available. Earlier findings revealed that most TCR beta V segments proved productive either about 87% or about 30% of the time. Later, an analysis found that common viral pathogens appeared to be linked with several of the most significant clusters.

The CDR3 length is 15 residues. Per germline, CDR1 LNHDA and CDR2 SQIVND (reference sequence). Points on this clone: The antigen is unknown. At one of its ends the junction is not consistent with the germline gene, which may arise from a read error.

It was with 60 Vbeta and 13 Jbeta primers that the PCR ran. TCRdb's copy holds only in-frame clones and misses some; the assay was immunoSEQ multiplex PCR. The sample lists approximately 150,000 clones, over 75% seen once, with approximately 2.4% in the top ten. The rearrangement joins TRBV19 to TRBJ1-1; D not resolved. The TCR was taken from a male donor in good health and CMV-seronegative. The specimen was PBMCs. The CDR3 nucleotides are TGTGCCAGTAGTATAGATCGTCCCGAGAACGCTGAAGCTTTCTTT. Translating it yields CASSIDRPENAEAFF.